Below, 18 T cell receptor beta chains from the same sample are listed, as sequenced in a study of blood T cell repertoires in COVID-19. The repertoire was sequenced with immunoSEQ multiplex PCR; TCRdb's copy has only in-frame clones and lacks some. The sample holds 20,000 to 30,000 clones; 80% to 95% are singletons and the top ten take around 1.9%. What was sequenced was peripheral blood. The receptors here all came from a human donor in a cohort sampled during active COVID-19.

The V gene is TRBV7-2, the J gene TRBJ2-7; maybe TRBD2 (7 bases). Trimming took 1 base from V and 2 from J, leaving 12 bases between them. Germline assignment: CDR1 SGHTA and CDR2 FQGNSA. The CDR3 has 15 residues. The CDR3 is CASSLVRGAPYEQYF. The DNA of the CDR3 is TGTGCCAGCAGCTTAGTTCGGGGGGCCCCCTACGAGCAGTACTTC.

V gene TRBV3-1 (or the pseudogene TRBV3-2) combines with J gene TRBJ1-2; D call uncertain. V was shortened by 5 bases and J by 4 bases, with 20 bases between the two germline ends. Germline loops: CDR1 LGHDT, CDR2 YNNKEL (reference sequence). CDR3 size: 16 residues. CDR3 in DNA: TGTGCCAGCAGCAACTCCGCAAGTTTGGGAGGCTATGGCTACACCTTC. Translated, it gives CASSNSASLGGYGYTF.

This clone was counted a single time. This chain joins TRBV11-3 and TRBJ1-2, with TRBD1 as a possible D gene (6 bases). Germline V gives CDR1 SGHNT, CDR2 YENEEA. CDR3 size: 17 residues. V was cut by 2 bases and J by 0 bases, with 16 bases left in between. The CDR3: CASSLNFVRGTNYGYTF. The CDR3 bases are TGTGCCAGCAGCTTAAATTTTGTAAGGGGGACTAACTATGGCTACACCTTC.

This chain connects TRBV6-5 to TRBJ2-7, with D hard to call. The CDR3 has 16 amino acids. The germline V gene encodes CDR1 MNHEY and CDR2 SVGAGI. The V end lost 0 bases, the J end lost 2 bases, and 14 bases lay between the germline ends. The CDR3 is CASSYSSSTLTYEQYF. CDR3 DNA sequence: TGTGCCAGCAGTTACTCGAGCTCTACCCTAACCTACGAGCAGTACTTC.

The chain links TRBV11-3 to TRBJ1-4; tentatively, D is TRBD1 (6 bases). Germline assignment: CDR1 SGHNT and CDR2 YENEEA. The CDR3 has 14 amino acids. Trimming pared 4 bases from V and 12 bases from J, leaving 18 bases between. The CDR3 reads CASSSQGTRQELFF. The DNA of the CDR3 is TGTGCCAGCAGCTCGCAGGGGACCCGGCAAGAACTGTTTTTT.

The rearrangement links TRBV11-2 to TRBJ1-2; 10 bases fit TRBD1. With 0 bases clipped from V and 6 bases from J, the junction kept 13 bases outside the gene matches. The germline V gene encodes CDR1 SGHAT and CDR2 FQNNGV. CDR3 length: 18 residues. The chain's CDR3 is CASSLDLGGTGEGNGYTF. CDR3 coding DNA: TGTGCCAGCAGCTTAGATCTAGGGGGGACAGGGGAGGGGAATGGCTACACCTTC.

The rearrangement uses TRBV6-5 and TRBJ2-3, with TRBD2 matching 10 bases. CDR3 length equals 16 residues. Looked up from germline, CDR1 is MNHEY and CDR2 is SVGAGI. V was clipped by 4 bases and J by 0 bases; unmatched bases: 4. The CDR3 DNA reads TGTGCCAGCAGTTCCTTAGCGGGGGGAAGCACAGATACGCAGTATTTT. Translating it yields CASSSLAGGSTDTQYF.

The chain links TRBV9 to TRBJ2-1; TRBD1 is a possible D gene (6 bases). The germline CDR1 and CDR2 sequences are SGDLS and YYNGEE. The CDR3 sequence is 16 residues long. Deletions cut 1 base from V and 5 bases from J, with 16 bases between. CDR3 in DNA: TGTGCCAGCAGCGTAACCCCTCGGACAGCAGACAATGAGCAGTTCTTC. This codes for CASSVTPRTADNEQFF.

The chain joins TRBV5-4 to TRBJ1-2; D may be TRBD1 (5 bases). Trimming shortened V by 4 bases and J by 6 bases, and 19 bases separated the two germline ends. Germline V CDR1 and CDR2: SGHNT, YYREEE (reference sequence). This CDR3 region has 15 residues. Written as DNA, the CDR3 is TGTGCCAGCAGCCCCCAGGGAGGTATTGGGAATGGCTACACCTTC. Translating gives CASSPQGGIGNGYTF.

The rearrangement links TRBV7-9 to TRBJ2-1; 14 bases map to TRBD2. The CDR3 loop spans 14 amino acids. Germline V CDR1 and CDR2: SEHNR, FQNEAQ (reference sequence). The ends lost 5 bases at V and 14 bases at J; junction bases unmatched: 8. The CDR3: CASSVGTSGSREFF. In nucleotides, the CDR3 is TGTGCCAGCAGCGTCGGGACTAGCGGGAGTCGGGAGTTCTTC.

This clone was counted only a few times. The chain recombines TRBV4-1 with TRBJ1-5; 10 bases match TRBD1. The CDR3 loop spans 17 amino acids. CDR1 is MGHRA and CDR2 is YSYEKL in the germline V gene. With V trimmed by 3 bases and J by 0 bases, 5 bases remained unmatched. The CDR3 DNA follows: TGCGCCAGCAGCCAGGGCGGACAGGGGGGTAGCAATCAGCCCCAGCATTTT. Amino acids: CASSQGGQGGSNQPQHF.

The V call is TRBV5-1, the J call TRBJ2-5; 8 bases agree with TRBD1. Germline CDR1 SGHRS, CDR2 YFSETQ. CDR3 length equals 13 residues. With 9 bases clipped from V and 4 bases from J, the junction kept 8 bases outside the gene matches. The CDR3 region has the DNA TGCGCCACAAATACACAGGGGGGAGAGACCCAGTACTTC. Protein product: CATNTQGGETQYF.

The CDR3 DNA reads TGTGCCAGCAGATTAGCGGGAGGCTCCTACAATGAGCAGTTCTTC. Translation gives CASRLAGGSYNEQFF. J is TRBJ2-1 and V is TRBV6-5; 10 nucleotides match TRBD2. Unmatched junction bases numbered 2, after V lost 6 bases and J lost 0 bases. Germline lookup yields CDR1 MNHEY and CDR2 SVGAGI. The CDR3 is 15 residues long.

The chain links TRBV3-1 (or the pseudogene TRBV3-2) to TRBJ2-7, with 9 bases aligning to TRBD1. There are 16 residues in the CDR3. The J segment lost 5 bases and the V segment lost 3 bases, leaving 11 bases of the junction unmatched. Looked up from germline, CDR1 is LGHDT and CDR2 is YNNKEL (reference sequence). CDR3 amino acids: CASSHGLPGQGNEQYF. As DNA, the CDR3 is TGTGCCAGCAGCCATGGGCTCCCGGGACAGGGAAACGAGCAGTACTTC.

A few counts support this clone. The CDR3 is CASSSHGQDNEQFF. CDR3 nucleotide sequence: TGTGCCAGCAGCTCACACGGACAGGACAATGAGCAGTTCTTC. The V call is TRBV11-3, the J call TRBJ2-1; 7 bases align to TRBD1. With 4 bases clipped from V and 5 bases from J, the junction kept 5 bases outside the gene matches. The germline gives CDR1 SGHNT, CDR2 YENEEA. The CDR3 has 14 amino acids. The whole variable domain, remainder taken from reference TRBV11-3 and TRBJ2-1, is EAGVVQSPRYKIIEKKQPVAFWCNPISGHNTLYWYLQNLGQGPELLIRYENEEAVDDSQLPKDRFSAERLKGVDSTLKIQPAELGDSAVYLCASSSHGQDNEQFFGPGTRLTVL.

The rearrangement joins TRBV5-1 to TRBJ2-2, with 7 bases matching TRBD1. The V gene end was trimmed by 5 bases and the J gene end by 0 bases; junction bases not matched to a gene: 4. The CDR3 contains 15 residues. Germline-derived CDR1 and CDR2 are SGHRS and YFSETQ. CDR3 region: CASRHGTANTGELFF. The CDR3 nucleotides read TGCGCCAGCAGACACGGGACAGCGAACACCGGGGAGCTGTTTTTT.

The chain combines TRBV20-1 with TRBJ2-4; no reliable D call. Trimming stripped 3 bases from V and 0 bases from J, with 6 bases between. The CDR3 length is 13 residues. Per the germline V gene, CDR1 is DFQATT and CDR2 is SNEGSKA (reference sequence). The CDR3 region is CSASSLAKNIQYF. CDR3 coding DNA: TGCAGTGCTAGTTCCCTAGCCAAAAACATTCAGTACTTC.

The rearrangement joins TRBV5-1 to TRBJ1-1; 7 bases are shared with TRBD1. The CDR3 is made up of 16 amino acids. Losses at the gene ends were 3 bases for V and 5 bases for J; bases not matched to a gene: 13. CDR1 SGHRS and CDR2 YFSETQ come from the germline V gene. Here the CDR3 reads CASSSGSRGYYTEAFF. The CDR3 DNA reads TGCGCCAGCAGCTCTGGTTCCAGGGGGTACTATACTGAAGCTTTCTTT.